Described below is a single T cell receptor beta chain sequence and its context. The ends lost 2 bases at V and 7 bases at J; junction bases unmatched: 10. Germline V gene sequence: CDR1 ENHRY, CDR2 SYGVKD. This CDR3 has 15 residues. This entry belongs to a study of blood T cell repertoires in COVID-19. For the study at large: Material from acute and convalescent COVID-19 was sourced from the United States, Italy and Spain. Nucleic acid was either cDNA or gDNA, and it came from T cells, B-cell-depleted T cells, or PBMCs.

Clones were read by immunoSEQ multiplex PCR, and TCRdb kept only the in-frame ones, dropping some. This table has some 180,000 clones, roughly 79% appearing once. Source material: peripheral blood. This rearrangement joins TRBV10-3 to TRBJ2-7, with 8 bases lining up with TRBD2. The receptor comes from a middle-aged woman with COVID-19, enrolled during active disease. The CDR3 sequence is CAISENPGGPGEQYF. The DNA of the CDR3 is TGTGCCATCAGTGAGAACCCGGGAGGGCCGGGTGAGCAGTACTTC.